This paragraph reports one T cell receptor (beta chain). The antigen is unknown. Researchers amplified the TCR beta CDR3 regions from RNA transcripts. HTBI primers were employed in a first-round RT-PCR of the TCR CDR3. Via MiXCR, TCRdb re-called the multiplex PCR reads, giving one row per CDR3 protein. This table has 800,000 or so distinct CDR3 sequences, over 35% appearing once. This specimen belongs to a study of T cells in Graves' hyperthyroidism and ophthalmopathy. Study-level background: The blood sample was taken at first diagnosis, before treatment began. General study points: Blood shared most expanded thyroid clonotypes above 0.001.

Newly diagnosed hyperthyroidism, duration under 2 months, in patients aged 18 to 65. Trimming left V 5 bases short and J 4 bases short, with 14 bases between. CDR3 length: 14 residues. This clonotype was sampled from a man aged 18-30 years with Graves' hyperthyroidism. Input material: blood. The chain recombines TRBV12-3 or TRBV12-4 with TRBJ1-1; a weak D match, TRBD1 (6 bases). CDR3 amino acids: CASSINGGPTEAFF. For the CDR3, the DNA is TGTGCCAGCAGTATAAACGGGGGCCCCACTGAAGCTTTCTTT.